The rows below give T cell receptor beta chains drawn from one sample of a study of T cell changes during pregnancy in multiple sclerosis. Assay used: immunoSEQ multiplex PCR; TCRdb lists only in-frame clones, some missing. In the table there are 30,000 to 40,000 clones, around 87% of which are singletons. The sequencing here drew on CD4+ T cells from peripheral blood mononuclear cells, taken in the second trimester of pregnancy. The receptor set was obtained from a female donor with multiple sclerosis, enrolled in a pregnancy study. CDR3s include the opening cysteine and the closing phenylalanine or tryptophan. The order of the fields is CDR3 protein, CDR3 DNA, J gene, clone size, V gene, D gene. D genes are given only for firm matches. Not every row has a clone size; where given, it reads once, few, many or a size class.

CDR3 protein: CASRVTGGPGTQYF; CDR3 DNA: TGTGCCAGCAGGGTGACAGGGGGCCCGGGGACCCAGTACTTC; J gene: TRBJ2-5; clone size: NA; V gene: TRBV27; D gene: TRBD1
CDR3 protein: CASSQGQGGTGELFF; CDR3 DNA: TGTGCCAGCAGCCAAGGACAGGGGGGCACCGGGGAGCTGTTTTTT; J gene: TRBJ2-2; clone size: NA; V gene: TRBV7-6; D gene: TRBD1
CDR3 protein: CASSEDSSGANVLTF; CDR3 DNA: TGTGCCAGCAGTGAGGACAGCTCTGGGGCCAACGTCCTGACTTTC; J gene: TRBJ2-6; clone size: NA; V gene: TRBV6-4; D gene: NA
CDR3 protein: CASSPAREGEQFF; CDR3 DNA: TGTGCCAGCAGCCCAGCCAGGGAAGGGGAGCAGTTCTTC; J gene: TRBJ2-1; clone size: NA; V gene: TRBV28; D gene: NA
CDR3 protein: CASTRLAVSSYEQYF; CDR3 DNA: TGTGCCAGCACTAGACTAGCGGTTAGCTCCTACGAGCAGTACTTC; J gene: TRBJ2-7; clone size: once; V gene: TRBV28; D gene: TRBD2
CDR3 protein: CSVRKTGGPYNEQFF; CDR3 DNA: TGCAGCGTCCGAAAAACAGGGGGCCCCTACAATGAGCAGTTCTTC; J gene: TRBJ2-1; clone size: NA; V gene: TRBV29-1; D gene: TRBD1
CDR3 protein: CASSSGLAEYQETQYF; CDR3 DNA: TGCGCCAGCAGCTCCGGACTAGCGGAGTACCAAGAGACCCAGTACTTC; J gene: TRBJ2-5; clone size: NA; V gene: TRBV5-1; D gene: TRBD2
CDR3 protein: CASSGTSANTDTQYF; CDR3 DNA: TGTGCCAGCAGTGGGACTAGCGCCAACACAGATACGCAGTATTTT; J gene: TRBJ2-3; clone size: NA; V gene: TRBV2; D gene: TRBD2
CDR3 protein: CASRNSTGYSNQPQHF; CDR3 DNA: TGTGCCAGCAGAAACTCGACAGGGTATAGCAATCAGCCCCAGCATTTT; J gene: TRBJ1-5; clone size: NA; V gene: TRBV6-6; D gene: TRBD1
CDR3 protein: CASSLARDGYGYTF; CDR3 DNA: TGTGCCAGCAGCTTAGCGCGGGACGGCTATGGCTACACCTTC; J gene: TRBJ1-2; clone size: NA; V gene: TRBV7-8; D gene: NA
CDR3 protein: CASSLAETQYF; CDR3 DNA: TGCGCCAGCAGCTTGGCTGAGACCCAGTACTTC; J gene: TRBJ2-5; clone size: NA; V gene: TRBV5-1; D gene: NA
CDR3 protein: CASSQWASQGLPYEQYF; CDR3 DNA: TGCGCCAGCAGCCAATGGGCCTCCCAGGGTTTACCCTACGAGCAGTACTTC; J gene: TRBJ2-7; clone size: NA; V gene: TRBV4-1; D gene: NA
CDR3 protein: CASSHSRIPLERGYTF; CDR3 DNA: TGTGCCAGCAGCCATTCAAGGATCCCCCTGGAGCGGGGCTACACCTTC; J gene: TRBJ1-2; clone size: NA; V gene: TRBV13; D gene: NA
CDR3 protein: CASSSRDRGVTDTQYF; CDR3 DNA: TGCGCCAGCAGCTCAAGGGACAGGGGGGTCACAGATACGCAGTATTTT; J gene: TRBJ2-3; clone size: few; V gene: TRBV5-1; D gene: TRBD1
CDR3 protein: CASSQDTGSFYNEQFF; CDR3 DNA: TGCGCCAGCAGCCAAGATACCGGGAGTTTCTACAATGAGCAGTTCTTC; J gene: TRBJ2-1; clone size: NA; V gene: TRBV4-3; D gene: NA
CDR3 protein: CASSPSSGRDADTQYF; CDR3 DNA: TGTGCCAGCAGCCCGTCTAGCGGGAGAGATGCAGATACGCAGTATTTT; J gene: TRBJ2-3; clone size: NA; V gene: TRBV4-2; D gene: TRBD2
CDR3 protein: CASSPGKTSGRAGETQYF; CDR3 DNA: TGCGCCAGCAGCCCCGGGAAAACTAGCGGGAGGGCCGGAGAGACCCAGTACTTC; J gene: TRBJ2-5; clone size: NA; V gene: TRBV5-1; D gene: TRBD2
CDR3 protein: CASRNADINNQPQHF; CDR3 DNA: TGTGCCAGCAGGAACGCCGACATTAACAATCAGCCCCAGCATTTT; J gene: TRBJ1-5; clone size: NA; V gene: TRBV2; D gene: NA
CDR3 protein: CASSPIQGVPYEQYF; CDR3 DNA: TGTGCCAGCAGCCCCATCCAGGGGGTCCCCTACGAGCAGTACTTC; J gene: TRBJ2-7; clone size: NA; V gene: TRBV28; D gene: TRBD1
CDR3 protein: CASSLYSGGAAETQYF; CDR3 DNA: TGTGCCAGCAGTTTATATTCCGGGGGGGCTGCGGAGACCCAGTACTTC; J gene: TRBJ2-5; clone size: NA; V gene: TRBV27; D gene: TRBD2
CDR3 protein: CTSSQEMDSPREQFF; CDR3 DNA: TGCACCAGCAGCCAAGAAATGGACTCTCCGCGTGAGCAGTTCTTC; J gene: TRBJ2-1; clone size: NA; V gene: TRBV1; D gene: NA
CDR3 protein: CAWSTLAGGLAQYF; CDR3 DNA: TGTGCCTGGAGTACGCTAGCGGGAGGATTGGCCCAGTACTTC; J gene: TRBJ2-5; clone size: NA; V gene: TRBV30; D gene: TRBD2
CDR3 protein: CASSYTGQKPYEQYF; CDR3 DNA: TGTGCCAGCAGTTACACGGGACAGAAACCCTACGAGCAGTACTTC; J gene: TRBJ2-7; clone size: NA; V gene: TRBV6-6; D gene: TRBD1
CDR3 protein: CASSQEKSRSPIYEQYF; CDR3 DNA: TGCGCCAGCAGCCAAGAAAAATCCAGGTCCCCTATCTACGAGCAGTACTTC; J gene: TRBJ2-7; clone size: NA; V gene: TRBV4-1; D gene: NA
CDR3 protein: CASSWGSAGEQYF; CDR3 DNA: TGCGCCAGCAGCTGGGGCAGCGCTGGCGAGCAGTACTTC; J gene: TRBJ2-7; clone size: once; V gene: TRBV5-1; D gene: NA
CDR3 protein: CASIDRGPILAKNIQYF; CDR3 DNA: TGTGCCAGCATAGACAGGGGGCCGATACTAGCCAAAAACATTCAGTACTTC; J gene: TRBJ2-4; clone size: NA; V gene: TRBV28; D gene: TRBD1
CDR3 protein: CASSWDSLTGELFF; CDR3 DNA: TGTGCCAGCAGCTGGGACTCCCTCACCGGGGAGCTGTTTTTT; J gene: TRBJ2-2; clone size: NA; V gene: TRBV7-9; D gene: NA
CDR3 protein: CASSLLGTATNEKLFF; CDR3 DNA: TGTGCCAGCAGCTTGCTCGGGACAGCAACTAATGAAAAACTGTTTTTT; J gene: TRBJ1-4; clone size: NA; V gene: TRBV13; D gene: TRBD1
CDR3 protein: CASSQDLSGSSYNEQFF; CDR3 DNA: TGCGCCAGCAGCCAAGATCTAAGCGGGAGCTCCTACAATGAGCAGTTCTTC; J gene: TRBJ2-1; clone size: NA; V gene: TRBV4-3; D gene: TRBD2
CDR3 protein: CASSSVTSGSGRTGELFF; CDR3 DNA: TGCGCCAGCAGCTCCGTGACTAGCGGGAGTGGTCGCACCGGGGAGCTGTTTTTT; J gene: TRBJ2-2; clone size: NA; V gene: TRBV5-1; D gene: TRBD2
CDR3 protein: CASSFTGGETQYF; CDR3 DNA: TGTGCCAGCAGTTTCACAGGGGGAGAGACCCAGTACTTC; J gene: TRBJ2-5; clone size: NA; V gene: TRBV27; D gene: TRBD1
CDR3 protein: CASSKDSASGNFNEQFF; CDR3 DNA: TGTGCCAGCAGCAAAGACTCGGCTAGCGGGAACTTCAATGAGCAGTTCTTC; J gene: TRBJ2-1; clone size: NA; V gene: TRBV21-1; D gene: NA
CDR3 protein: CASSREGQGVGGYTF; CDR3 DNA: TGTGCCAGTAGTAGAGAGGGACAGGGGGTAGGTGGCTACACCTTC; J gene: TRBJ1-2; clone size: NA; V gene: TRBV19; D gene: TRBD1
CDR3 protein: CASSPGLAGVIPNNEQFF; CDR3 DNA: TGTGCCAGCAGCCCGGGACTAGCGGGAGTAATACCAAACAATGAGCAGTTCTTC; J gene: TRBJ2-1; clone size: once; V gene: TRBV7-3; D gene: TRBD2
CDR3 protein: CASTQGQGSNQPQHF; CDR3 DNA: TGTGCCAGCACCCAAGGACAGGGTAGCAATCAGCCCCAGCATTTT; J gene: TRBJ1-5; clone size: NA; V gene: TRBV11-2; D gene: TRBD1
CDR3 protein: CAIRERQGLHEKLFF; CDR3 DNA: TGTGCCATCAGGGAGAGACAGGGGTTACATGAAAAACTGTTTTTT; J gene: TRBJ1-4; clone size: NA; V gene: TRBV10-3; D gene: TRBD1
CDR3 protein: CASSQFKGLAEDTQYF; CDR3 DNA: TGTGCCAGCAGCCAATTTAAGGGACTAGCAGAAGATACGCAGTATTTT; J gene: TRBJ2-3; clone size: NA; V gene: TRBV14; D gene: TRBD2
CDR3 protein: CASSEFGGSEKLFF; CDR3 DNA: TGTGCCAGCAGTGAATTTGGGGGCAGTGAAAAACTGTTTTTT; J gene: TRBJ1-4; clone size: few; V gene: TRBV25-1; D gene: NA
CDR3 protein: CATSRRDRVFRDQQETQYF; CDR3 DNA: TGTGCCACCAGCAGAAGGGACAGGGTTTTCCGGGACCAGCAAGAGACCCAGTACTTC; J gene: TRBJ2-5; clone size: NA; V gene: TRBV15; D gene: TRBD1
CDR3 protein: CASSLWTGQRTNEKLFF; CDR3 DNA: TGTGCCAGCAGCCTTTGGACAGGGCAAAGAACTAATGAAAAACTGTTTTTT; J gene: TRBJ1-4; clone size: once; V gene: TRBV7-9; D gene: TRBD1